The 11 T cell receptor beta chains reported below all come from one sample, sequenced in a study of blood T cell repertoires in COVID-19. The data were produced by immunoSEQ multiplex PCR, yet TCRdb's version contains in-frame clones alone and is incomplete. The sample carries more than 60,000 clones, 88% recorded once. The sample consisted of PBMCs or T cells enriched from blood (not recorded which). These receptors were obtained from a woman between 40 and 50 years old who had recovered from COVID-19.

This rearrangement joins TRBV7-7 to TRBJ2-7; 7 nucleotides match TRBD1. V lost 8 bases to trimming and J lost 3 bases; unmatched junction nucleotides: 4. This CDR3 is built from 12 residues. Germline V gives CDR1 SSHAT, CDR2 FNYEAQ (reference sequence). CDR3 protein: CASPGQSYEQYF. The DNA for the CDR3 is TGTGCCAGCCCGGGACAGAGCTACGAGCAGTACTTC.

V gene TRBV20-1 combines with J gene TRBJ1-1; D gene uncertain. CDR3 size: 11 residues. CDR1 DFQATT and CDR2 SNEGSKA come from the germline V gene (reference sequence). The V end was cut by 8 bases, the J end by 0 bases, with 7 bases between. The CDR3 sequence is CSRVMNTEAFF. CDR3 in DNA: TGCAGTCGGGTCATGAACACTGAAGCTTTCTTT.

The rearrangement joins TRBV24-1 to TRBJ2-1, with 9 bases that match TRBD1. The ends lost 9 bases at V and 5 bases at J; junction bases unmatched: 4. There are 13 residues in the CDR3. Germline V lookup: CDR1 KGHDR, CDR2 SFDVKD. The CDR3: CATGWTGDNEQFF. As DNA, the CDR3 is TGTGCCACCGGATGGACAGGGGACAATGAGCAGTTCTTC.

The sample holds one count of this clone. This chain uses TRBV3-1 (or the pseudogene TRBV3-2) with TRBJ2-7; 12 bases line up with TRBD2. The CDR3 totals 16 residues. V lost 0 bases to trimming and J lost 5 bases; unmatched junction nucleotides: 5. The germline CDR1 and CDR2 sequences are LGHDT and YNNKEL (reference sequence). The CDR3 is CASSQEASGGADEQYF. In nucleotides, the CDR3 is TGTGCCAGCAGCCAAGAGGCTAGCGGGGGGGCCGACGAGCAGTACTTC.

The chain couples TRBV7-3 to TRBJ1-1, with D tentatively TRBD1 (6 bases). Germline-derived CDR1 and CDR2 are SGHTA and FQGTGA. V was shortened by 5 bases and J by 3 bases, with 16 bases between the two germline ends. This CDR3 has 15 residues. CDR3 in amino acids: CASSPSAGADTEAFF. The DNA of the CDR3 is TGTGCCAGCAGCCCCTCCGCGGGGGCGGACACTGAAGCTTTCTTT. The full variable domain, completed using reference TRBV7-3 and TRBJ1-1, is GAGVSQTPSNKVTEKGKYVELRCDPISGHTALYWYRQSLGQGPEFLIYFQGTGAADDSGLPNDRFFAVRPEGSVSTLKIQRTERGDSAVYLCASSPSAGADTEAFFGQGTRLTVV.

This clone has only one observation. This rearrangement joins TRBV29-1 to TRBJ2-7; possible D gene TRBD2, 6 bases. Trimming pared 4 bases from V and 5 bases from J, leaving 21 bases between. From germline, CDR1 is SQVTM and CDR2 ANQGSEA. The CDR3 sequence is 15 residues long. The CDR3 sequence is CSVGEPRDWSDEQYF. CDR3 nucleotides: TGCAGCGTTGGGGAACCCCGGGACTGGTCTGACGAGCAGTACTTC.

This chain links TRBV6-5 with TRBJ2-1; 9 bases map to TRBD2. The CDR3 has 13 residues. Germline values: CDR1 MNHEY, CDR2 SVGAGI. Trimming cost V 2 bases and J 9 bases; bases outside gene matches: 2. CDR3 sequence (DNA): TGTGCCAGCAGTTACGCTAGCGGGGCTGAGCAGTTCTTC. Translated, it gives CASSYASGAEQFF.

The V call is TRBV21-1, the J call TRBJ1-1; the table calls TRBD1, which could not be checked here. TRBV21-1 is noted as a pseudogene. The CDR3 runs to 14 residues. The CDR3 coding sequence is TGTGCCAGCAGCAGAGAGGACAGGGCCCCTGAAGCTTTCTTT. Translation: CASSREDRAPEAFF.

This clone is labeled medium-sized (0.01 to 0.1%). The rearrangement joins TRBV2 to TRBJ1-6, with 9 positions matching TRBD1. Looked up from germline, CDR1 is SNHLY and CDR2 is FYNNEI. V lost 4 bases and J lost 10; bases outside the gene matches: 5. This CDR3 spans 14 amino acids. The CDR3 spells CASSVRTGVSPLHF. CDR3 DNA: TGTGCCAGCAGTGTACGGACAGGGGTCTCACCCCTCCACTTT.

The rearrangement uses TRBV5-4 and TRBJ2-5, with a possible D match to TRBD2 (5 bases). This CDR3 is 12 amino acids long. From germline, CDR1 is SGHNT and CDR2 YYREEE (reference sequence). The V gene lost 3 bases and the J gene lost 7 bases, with 10 bases spanning the gap. The CDR3 loop reads CASSSPRGTQYF. The CDR3 DNA is TGTGCCAGCAGCTCCCCTCGGGGGACCCAGTACTTC.

This rearrangement joins TRBV10-3 to TRBJ2-7; TRBD1 aligns across 8 bases. J gave up 2 bases and V 2 bases, and 2 bases lay outside the gene matches. This CDR3 comprises 14 residues. Germline CDR1 reads ENHRY; CDR2 reads SYGVKD. The CDR3 nucleotides read TGTGCCATCAGTGAGCAGGGGGCTACCTACGAGCAGTACTTC. This gives the protein CAISEQGATYEQYF.